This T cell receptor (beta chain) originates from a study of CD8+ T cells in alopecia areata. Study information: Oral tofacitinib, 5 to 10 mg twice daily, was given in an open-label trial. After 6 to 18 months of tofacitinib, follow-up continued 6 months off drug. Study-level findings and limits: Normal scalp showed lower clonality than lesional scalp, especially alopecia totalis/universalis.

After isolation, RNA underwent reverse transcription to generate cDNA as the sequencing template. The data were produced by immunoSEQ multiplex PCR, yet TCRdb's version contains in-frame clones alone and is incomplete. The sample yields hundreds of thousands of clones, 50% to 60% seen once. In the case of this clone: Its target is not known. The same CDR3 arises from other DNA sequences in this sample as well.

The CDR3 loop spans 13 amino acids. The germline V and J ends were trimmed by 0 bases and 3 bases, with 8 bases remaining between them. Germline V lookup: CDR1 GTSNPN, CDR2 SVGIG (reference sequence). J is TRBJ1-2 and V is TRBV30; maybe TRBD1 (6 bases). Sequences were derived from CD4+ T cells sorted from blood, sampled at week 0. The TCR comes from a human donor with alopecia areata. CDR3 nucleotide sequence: TGTGCCTGGAGTGTTCGACAGGACTATGGCTACACCTTC. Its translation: CAWSVRQDYGYTF.